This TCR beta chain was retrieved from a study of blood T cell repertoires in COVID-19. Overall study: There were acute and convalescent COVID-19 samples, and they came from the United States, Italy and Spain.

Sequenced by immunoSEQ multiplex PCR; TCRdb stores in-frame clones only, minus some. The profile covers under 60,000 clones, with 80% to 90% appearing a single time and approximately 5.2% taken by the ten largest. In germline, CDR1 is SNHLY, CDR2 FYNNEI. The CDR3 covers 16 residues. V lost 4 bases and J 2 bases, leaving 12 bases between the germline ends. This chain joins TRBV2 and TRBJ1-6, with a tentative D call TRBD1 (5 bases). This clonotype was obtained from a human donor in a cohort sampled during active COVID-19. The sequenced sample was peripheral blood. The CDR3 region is CASSAGPFPYNSPLHF. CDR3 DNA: TGTGCCAGCAGTGCAGGGCCTTTTCCCTATAATTCACCCCTCCACTTT.